The rows below give T cell receptor beta chains drawn from one sample of a study of T-cell memory formation after mild COVID-19. TCRdb itself ran the 5' RACE reads through MiXCR, one entry per CDR3 protein. The sample lists 400,000 to 500,000 distinct CDR3 sequences; roughly 18% were seen once. The specimen sequenced was PBMCs or a T cell subset sorted from them (not recorded which). These receptors originate from a man younger than 35 who had mild COVID-19 (a few samples of this study predate the infection). Cell type and time point are not known. CDR3s include the opening cysteine and the closing phenylalanine or tryptophan. The D gene is left open where the match is weak.

d_gene: .; j_gene: TRBJ1-2; v_gene: TRBV7-9; CDR3aa: CASSLRTSPYTF
d_gene: .; j_gene: TRBJ2-2; v_gene: TRBV25-1; CDR3aa: CASSISPSGTGELFF
d_gene: .; j_gene: TRBJ2-3; v_gene: TRBV9; CDR3aa: CASSVRGGPDTQYF
d_gene: .; j_gene: TRBJ1-5; v_gene: TRBV5-1; CDR3aa: CASSQEGSNQPQHF
d_gene: TRBD2; j_gene: TRBJ2-5; v_gene: TRBV13; CDR3aa: CASSLGLAGVHAETQYF
d_gene: TRBD2; j_gene: TRBJ2-3; v_gene: TRBV28; CDR3aa: CASSRALAGGQYF
d_gene: .; j_gene: TRBJ1-2; v_gene: TRBV7-2; CDR3aa: CASSVTGPGNYGYTF
d_gene: .; j_gene: TRBJ1-6; v_gene: TRBV25-1; CDR3aa: CARKIGGSSYNSPLHF
d_gene: .; j_gene: TRBJ2-3; v_gene: TRBV4-3; CDR3aa: CASSRRGGQADTQYF
d_gene: .; j_gene: TRBJ1-1; v_gene: TRBV4-1; CDR3aa: CASSQDFRRLNTEAFF
d_gene: TRBD2; j_gene: TRBJ2-3; v_gene: TRBV5-1; CDR3aa: CASRREGLVFADTQYF
d_gene: TRBD1; j_gene: TRBJ2-2; v_gene: TRBV4-3; CDR3aa: CASSQGPQGYTGELFF
d_gene: .; j_gene: TRBJ2-3; v_gene: TRBV7-6; CDR3aa: CASSSKRPSTDTQYF
d_gene: .; j_gene: TRBJ2-5; v_gene: TRBV5-1; CDR3aa: CASSFETQETQYF
d_gene: .; j_gene: TRBJ2-2; v_gene: TRBV29-1; CDR3aa: CSVEDFIGGELFF
d_gene: .; j_gene: TRBJ1-1; v_gene: TRBV20-1; CDR3aa: CSARRGLTGMNTEAFF
d_gene: TRBD2; j_gene: TRBJ2-5; v_gene: TRBV12-3/TRBV12-4; CDR3aa: CASRRAWEGTQYF